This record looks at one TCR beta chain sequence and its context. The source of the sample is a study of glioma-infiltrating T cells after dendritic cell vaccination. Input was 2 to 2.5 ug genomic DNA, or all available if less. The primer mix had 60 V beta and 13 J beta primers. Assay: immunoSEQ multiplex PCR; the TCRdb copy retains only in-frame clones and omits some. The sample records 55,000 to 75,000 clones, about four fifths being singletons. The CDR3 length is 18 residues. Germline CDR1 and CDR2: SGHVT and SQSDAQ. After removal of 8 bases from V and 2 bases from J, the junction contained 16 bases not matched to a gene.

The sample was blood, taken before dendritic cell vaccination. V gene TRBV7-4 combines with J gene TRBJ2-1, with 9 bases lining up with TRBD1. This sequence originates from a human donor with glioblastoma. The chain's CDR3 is CASAGQGISESPYNEQFF. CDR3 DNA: TGTGCCAGCGCCGGACAGGGGATTAGCGAGTCCCCCTACAATGAGCAGTTCTTC.